This T cell receptor beta chain was retrieved from a study of T cells in Graves' hyperthyroidism and ophthalmopathy. The CDR3 is made up of 15 amino acids. The germline V gene encodes CDR1 MNHNS and CDR2 SASEGT. Trimming pared 8 bases from V and 0 bases from J, leaving 14 bases between. Each ophthalmopathy patient scored at least 3 on the Clinical Activity Score and at least 4 on NOSPECS grade, with duration under 3 months. Amplified regions were TCR beta CDR3 sequences from RNA transcripts. A set of HTBI primers served as the primers for a first-round RT-PCR of the TCR CDR3. TCRdb fed the multiplex PCR reads into MiXCR, producing one record per CDR3 protein. This table has more than 300,000 distinct CDR3 sequences, 15% to 20% appearing once. General study points: In blood, most of the thyroid clonotypes expanded above 0.001 were also present. Ophthalmopathy cases were set apart from stable hyperthyroidism by a 13 V-J model.

This clonotype was observed a few times. What it recognizes is unknown. The rearrangement uses TRBV6-1 and TRBJ1-5; D possibly corresponds to TRBD1 (5 bases). The sequenced sample consisted of blood. This sequence originates from a young man with Graves' ophthalmopathy. The CDR3 loop reads CASSHGGYSNQPQHF. CDR3 nucleotides: TGTGCCAGCTCACATGGGGGGTATAGCAATCAGCCCCAGCATTTT.